This TCR beta chain was obtained from a study of beta chain features in type 1 diabetes (dated by TCRdb to the late 2010s). Regarding the complete study: Mean age, gender distribution, total cell number and subset yield did not differ between patients and healthy donors. A total of around 110,000,000 sorted cells were examined across all samples, and RNA yield correlated strongly with the number of cells per subset. In the study, recently diagnosed type 1 diabetes patients and matched healthy donors were compared on the TCRB repertoires of their sorted circulating CD4+ T cell subsets. Regulatory and stem cell-like memory subsets were isolated from only 8 patients and about 8 healthy donors, whereas naive and central memory subsets came from all 30 or so donors. What the research found in general, with its limitations: Because cDNA was sequenced instead of genomic DNA, highly expressing activated cells could be over-represented, though the groups showed no difference in activation or CD3 levels. Shorter templates might have been favored by PCR, but patient and control samples were amplified and corrected together, so both groups would have been affected equally by any skew. Naive, central memory and regulatory TCRB repertoires appeared to be more alike among patients than among healthy donors. A moderate but significant shortening of TCRB CDR3 length was observed in type 1 diabetes patients in all four CD4+ subsets. HLA sub-analyses involved small numbers of individuals, so any influence of HLA type on TCRB rearrangement remained unresolved. Patients with type 1 diabetes made fewer insertions and deleted more nucleotides at VDJ recombination sites, implying thymic rearrangement abnormalities.

For CDR1 and CDR2, the germline V gene lists LGHNA and YSLEER. The CDR3 spans 14 residues, from the cysteine through the phenylalanine. Of all the DNA, just the CDR3 is kept, 42 bases in frame from base 1. Trimming at the junction amounts to 0 bases on V and 2 bases on J, and the germline ends lie 7 bases apart. From each donor, a single peripheral blood sample of around 120 mL on average was drawn into heparinised tubes. A BD FACSAria II was used to sort naive, central memory, regulatory and stem cell-like memory CD4+ T cells with a panel that included CD45RO, CCR7, CD25, CD127, CD95 and CD27. All sorted populations exceeded 98% purity. PBMCs were separated immediately by Lymphoprep density gradient centrifugation and were stained directly, without being cultured. So that batch effects would be minimized, each experiment stained and sorted samples in pairs, pairing one healthy donor with one patient.

The entire amount of isolated RNA was reverse transcribed using the High Capacity cDNA Reverse Transcription Kit, so the sequenced TCRB transcripts were expressed ones. Deep immunoSEQ sequencing was performed on naive, central memory and regulatory T cell samples, with an average of around 3.4 million total reads per sample. Sorted cells were lysed in RLT buffer, and RNA was extracted using DNase-treated RNeasy Micro or Mini kits according to cell number. Each cell subset was processed separately to prevent cross-contamination, with patient and healthy donor samples processed together. The immunoSEQ multiplex PCR was used to amplify TCRB sequences from cDNA, yielding 87-bp fragments that span the CDR3 region. The amplicons were sequenced using the Illumina HiSeq platform. From the authors' description of their analysis: Synthetic template baselines were used to correct PCR bias computationally, reads within Hamming distance 2 were collapsed together, and singletons that could not be merged were discarded. Reads were aligned to IMGT to assign V, D and J genes, CDR3 length, and insertions or deletions at six rearrangement sites. Clonotype counts were normalized to sorted cell number within each subset before computing true diversity and Gini coefficients with the tcR R package. Repertoire sharing was quantified using the overlap coefficient calculated on TCRB nucleotide sequences. Out-of-frame TCRB sequences from naive cells were analyzed as a proxy for the pre-selection repertoire. TCRdb obtained this table from immuneACCESS and retained in-frame rearrangements with V and J assigned. These tables miss some clones; where compared with another copy, unresolved V genes account for less than half of the shortfall, and the remainder is unexplained. Clone size and the V and J calls come from that table; the DNA yielded D and trimming. This sample holds under 950,000 clones; 17% were observed only once. The ten largest account for about 0.02% of the sample.

This clone was picked up a small number of times. Its specific antigen is unknown. Per-base quality was not reported, and no clone a single base away is much larger than it. The chain is made from TRBV4-3 and TRBJ1-2, with no confident D gene call. The sequenced sample consisted of naive CD4+ T cells from blood. This sample's cell subset or site label indicates: true naive CD4+ T cells. The TCR comes from a woman aged 18-30 years in good health. The sequence in DNA is TGCGCCAGCAGCCAAGATGAGGGCAACTATGGCTACACCTTC. It is translated as CASSQDEGNYGYTF.